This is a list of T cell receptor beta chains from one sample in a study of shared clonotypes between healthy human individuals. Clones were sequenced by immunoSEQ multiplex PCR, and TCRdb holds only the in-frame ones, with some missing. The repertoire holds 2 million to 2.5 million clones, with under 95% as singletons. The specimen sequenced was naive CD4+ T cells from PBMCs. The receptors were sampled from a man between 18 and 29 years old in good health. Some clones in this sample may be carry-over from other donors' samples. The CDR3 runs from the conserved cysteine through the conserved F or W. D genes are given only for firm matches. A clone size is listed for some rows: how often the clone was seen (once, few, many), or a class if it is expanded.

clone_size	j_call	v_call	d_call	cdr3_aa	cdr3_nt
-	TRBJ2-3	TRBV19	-	CATRLVGTDTQYF	TGTGCCACAAGACTAGTCGGCACAGATACGCAGTATTTT
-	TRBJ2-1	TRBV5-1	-	CASSLTDSSYNEQFF	TGCGCCAGCAGCTTGACAGACAGCTCCTACAATGAGCAGTTCTTC
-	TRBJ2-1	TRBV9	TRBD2	CASSVETSGSDEQFF	TGTGCCAGCAGCGTAGAGACTAGCGGGAGTGATGAGCAGTTCTTC
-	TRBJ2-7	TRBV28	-	CASSLRATEQYF	TGTGCCAGCAGTTTGAGGGCGACCGAGCAGTACTTC
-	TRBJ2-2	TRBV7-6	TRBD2	CASSPGLAGTVGELFF	TGTGCCAGCAGCCCGGGACTAGCGGGTACCGTCGGGGAGCTGTTTTTT
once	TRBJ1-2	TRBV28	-	CASSPGTEPLYGYTF	TGTGCCAGCAGCCCCGGGACGGAGCCCCTCTATGGCTACACCTTC
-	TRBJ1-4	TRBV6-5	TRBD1	CATGGSDEKLFF	TGTGCCACAGGGGGCTCCGACGAAAAACTGTTTTTT
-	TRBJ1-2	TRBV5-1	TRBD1	CASSRTGQGAYYGYTF	TGCGCCAGCAGCAGAACGGGACAGGGGGCGTACTATGGCTACACCTTC
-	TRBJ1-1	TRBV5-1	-	CASSSRAVNTEAFF	TGCGCCAGCAGCTCACGAGCGGTGAACACTGAAGCTTTCTTT
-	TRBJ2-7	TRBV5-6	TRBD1	CASSETGTYEQYF	TGTGCCAGCAGCGAGACAGGGACCTACGAGCAGTACTTC
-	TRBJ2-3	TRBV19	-	CASGASGQTTTDTQYF	TGTGCCAGTGGGGCTTCGGGGCAGACAACCACAGATACGCAGTATTTT
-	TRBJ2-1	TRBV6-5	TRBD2	CASSRGGPHNEQFF	TGTGCCAGCAGTCGGGGGGGTCCCCACAATGAGCAGTTCTTC
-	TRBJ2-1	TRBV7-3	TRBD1	CASSVQGDNEQFF	TGTGCCAGCAGCGTACAGGGGGACAATGAGCAGTTCTTC
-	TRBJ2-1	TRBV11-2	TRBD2	CASSSLGSGSGYNEQFF	TGTGCCAGCAGCTCCCTGGGAAGCGGGAGTGGCTACAATGAGCAGTTCTTC
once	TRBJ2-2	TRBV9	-	CASSATGNTGELFF	TGTGCCAGCAGCGCGACAGGAAACACCGGGGAGCTGTTTTTT
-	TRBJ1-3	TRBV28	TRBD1	CASSATGGRGNTIYF	TGTGCCAGCAGCGCTACAGGGGGACGCGGAAACACCATATATTTT
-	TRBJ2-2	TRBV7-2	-	CASSLGQQRATGELFF	TGTGCCAGCAGCTTAGGACAGCAGAGAGCCACCGGGGAGCTGTTTTTT
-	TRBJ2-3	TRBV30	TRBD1	CAWSVSDRVTYTDTQYF	TGTGCCTGGAGTGTATCGGACAGGGTGACTTACACAGATACGCAGTATTTT
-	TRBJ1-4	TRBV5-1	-	CASSDGFNEKLFF	TGCGCCAGCAGCGACGGATTTAATGAAAAACTGTTTTTT
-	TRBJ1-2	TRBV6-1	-	CASSEGRAAGGYGYTF	TGTGCCAGCAGTGAAGGTAGGGCAGCGGGAGGATATGGCTACACCTTC
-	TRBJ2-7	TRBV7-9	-	CASSYQLDPYEQYF	TGTGCCAGCAGCTACCAACTCGACCCCTACGAGCAGTACTTC
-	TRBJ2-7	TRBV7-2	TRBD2	CASSPTSGNYEQYF	TGTGCCAGCAGCCCCACTAGCGGCAACTACGAGCAGTACTTC
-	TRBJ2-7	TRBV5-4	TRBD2	CASSSPTSGDYEQYF	TGTGCCAGCAGCTCACCGACTAGCGGGGACTACGAGCAGTACTTC
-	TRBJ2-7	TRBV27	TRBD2	CASSSDFVRGRAHEQYF	TGTGCCAGCAGTTCCGACTTTGTTCGCGGGAGGGCACACGAGCAGTACTTC
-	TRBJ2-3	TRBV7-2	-	CASSLYGTDTQYF	TGTGCCAGCAGTCTTTACGGGACAGATACGCAGTATTTT
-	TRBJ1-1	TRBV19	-	CASSIGSLRMAEAFF	TGTGCCAGTAGTATAGGAAGCCTGAGAATGGCTGAAGCTTTCTTT
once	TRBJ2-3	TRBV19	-	CASRHPGGPDTQYF	TGTGCCAGTAGGCATCCCGGGGGGCCAGATACGCAGTATTTT
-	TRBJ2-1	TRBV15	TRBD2	CASAGTSGNSYNEQFF	TGTGCCAGCGCCGGGACTAGCGGTAACTCCTACAATGAGCAGTTCTTC
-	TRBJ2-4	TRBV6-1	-	CASGQGPSLNIQYF	TGTGCCAGCGGCCAGGGACCCTCGTTAAACATTCAGTACTTC
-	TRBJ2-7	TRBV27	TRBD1	CASSSPGQTYF	TGTGCCAGCAGTTCTCCGGGACAGACTTACTTC
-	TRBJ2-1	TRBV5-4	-	CASSLRRGDNEQFF	TGTGCCAGCAGCTTGAGAAGGGGAGACAATGAGCAGTTCTTC
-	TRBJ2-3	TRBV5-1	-	CASSLDSRIYTDTQYF	TGCGCCAGCAGCTTGGACTCCAGAATCTACACAGATACGCAGTATTTT
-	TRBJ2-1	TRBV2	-	CASSVKRNSYNEQFF	TGTGCCAGCAGTGTTAAGCGGAACTCCTACAATGAGCAGTTCTTC
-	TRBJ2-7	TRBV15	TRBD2	CATSRVASGVYEQYF	TGTGCCACCAGCAGAGTGGCTAGCGGGGTCTACGAGCAGTACTTC
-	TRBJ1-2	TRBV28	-	CASSLVRFPYGYTF	TGTGCCAGCAGTTTAGTACGTTTCCCCTATGGCTACACCTTC